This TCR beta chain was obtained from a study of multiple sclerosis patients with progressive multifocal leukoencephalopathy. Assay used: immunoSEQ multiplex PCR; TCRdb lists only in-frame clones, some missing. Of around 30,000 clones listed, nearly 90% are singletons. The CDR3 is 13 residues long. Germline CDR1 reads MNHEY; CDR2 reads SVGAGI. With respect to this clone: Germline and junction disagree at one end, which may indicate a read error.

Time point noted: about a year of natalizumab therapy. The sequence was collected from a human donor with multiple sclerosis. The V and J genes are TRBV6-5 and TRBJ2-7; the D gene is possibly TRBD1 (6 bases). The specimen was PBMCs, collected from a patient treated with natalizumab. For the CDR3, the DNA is TGTGCCAGCAGTTACGGGGGCTCCTACGAGCAGTGCTTC. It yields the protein CASSYGGSYEQCF.